Listed below are T cell receptor beta chains from one sample, sequenced in a study of CD4 T cells in relation to SARS-CoV-2 and coronaviruses. No antigen is known for these receptors. Sequencing was performed with immunoSEQ multiplex PCR; in TCRdb, only in-frame clones are kept and a portion is missing. Found here are around 25,000 clones, less than 85% of them singletons; the top ten hold about 30%. The source material was CD4+ T cells from PBMCs, cultured in vitro. All receptors come from a human donor in good health. Both conserved end residues are part of each CDR3. A D gene is named only where the DNA matches it firmly. Where a row states a size, it is once, few, many or the class of an expanded clone; other rows omit it.

j_call d_call cdr3_length v_call clone_size cdr3_nt cdr3_aa
TRBJ2-5 TRBD2 18 TRBV30 - TGTGCCTGGAGTGTACCCTTCTGGGCGAGCGGGGCACAAGAGACCCAGTACTTC CAWSVPFWASGAQETQYF
TRBJ1-2 TRBD1 13 TRBV15 - TGTGCCACCTCATTGACAGGGGCCTATGGCTACACCTTC CATSLTGAYGYTF
TRBJ2-3 - 15 TRBV24-1 few TGTGCCACCAGTGATCCGAGGGGTGGGGAAGATACGCAGTATTTT CATSDPRGGEDTQYF
TRBJ1-2 - 13 TRBV19 - TGTGCCAGTAGTATTGGCCGGGACTATGGCTACACCTTC CASSIGRDYGYTF
TRBJ2-7 TRBD2 15 TRBV11-2 - TGTGCCAGCAGCCTTGGTGGCGGGAGTATATACGAGCAGTACTTC CASSLGGGSIYEQYF
TRBJ2-5 TRBD1 17 TRBV24-1 - TGTGCCACCAGTGATACGACAGGGGGGATACATCAAGAGACCCAGTACTTC CATSDTTGGIHQETQYF
TRBJ2-7 - 15 TRBV5-6 - TGTGCCAGCAGCTTGGAGGAGGTGCGTGGGGGCGAGCAGTACTTC CASSLEEVRGGEQYF
TRBJ2-5 TRBD1 16 TRBV5-6 - TGTGCCAGCAGCTTTTCCGGGACAGGGGAGAAAGAGACCCAGTACTTC CASSFSGTGEKETQYF
TRBJ2-1 TRBD2 15 TRBV19 - TGTGCCAGTAGGGCAGGGGCGGGAGGGCCTAATGAGCAGTTCTTC CASRAGAGGPNEQFF
TRBJ1-4 - 13 TRBV28 - TGTGCCAGCAGTTTCCAGATCGGTGAAAAACTGTTTTTT CASSFQIGEKLFF
TRBJ1-2 - 16 TRBV9 - TGTGCCAGCAGCGTAGGCGTGTCAGGATGGAACTATGGCTACACCTTC CASSVGVSGWNYGYTF
TRBJ2-1 - 12 TRBV12-3/TRBV12-4 - TGTGCCAGCAGTTTATGGGGAGCTGAGCAGTTCTTC CASSLWGAEQFF
TRBJ2-7 - 12 TRBV18 few TGTGCCAGCTCAGCAGCCTCCTACGAGCAGTACTTC CASSAASYEQYF
TRBJ1-3 - 12 TRBV29-1 - TGCAGCGTTGTTAGTTCTGGAAACACCATATATTTT CSVVSSGNTIYF
TRBJ1-5 - 15 TRBV7-8 once TGTGCCAGCAGCCCCAGGACAGCTAGCAATCAGCCCCAGCATTTT CASSPRTASNQPQHF
TRBJ2-7 TRBD1 12 TRBV30 - TGTGCCTGGGGACAGGGTCTCCACGAGCAGTACTTC CAWGQGLHEQYF
TRBJ1-6 - 16 TRBV5-4 - TGTGCCAGCAGTTCCCGGTCCACTGCCTATAATTCACCCCTCCACTTT CASSSRSTAYNSPLHF
TRBJ2-7 TRBD1 15 TRBV6-5 - TGTGCCAGCAGGATAGCGGGACAGGGGCCGTACGAGCAGTACTTC CASRIAGQGPYEQYF
TRBJ2-7 - 16 TRBV7-2 few TGTGCCAGCAGCCGCCCCTCTTGGGGTCAGCGTTACGAGCAGTACTTC CASSRPSWGQRYEQYF
TRBJ2-7 - 12 TRBV6-5 - TGTGCCAGCAAGAGCCGGGGCTACGAGCAGTACTTC CASKSRGYEQYF
TRBJ2-7 - 11 TRBV2 - TGTGCCAGCAGTGTGCGTGGCGAGCAGTACTTC CASSVRGEQYF